This T cell receptor beta chain emerged from a study of response to subunit inactivated influenza vaccine. J was trimmed by 7 bases and V by 4 bases; bases with no gene match: 9. The CDR3 has 17 residues. In germline, CDR1 is SGDLS, CDR2 YYNGEE. Each CDR3 protein is one row after TCRdb ran MiXCR on the RT-PCR reads. The sample has about 190,000 distinct CDR3 sequences; about 15% are singletons. Study findings and constraints: With each seasonal influenza vaccination, the authors suggested, few new T cells are recruited.

This clonotype has just a few counts. Its antigen is not known. The J gene is TRBJ2-2, the V gene TRBV9, with TRBD2 matching 14 bases. The receptor comes from a man aged 50 or older who received an inactivated influenza vaccine. Sequences were derived from CD8+ T cells sorted from PBMCs, sampled approximately 5 days after vaccination. CDR3 in amino acids: CASSIRLAGGPGGELFF. The CDR3, as DNA: TGTGCCAGCAGCATTAGACTAGCGGGAGGGCCAGGCGGGGAGCTGTTTTTT.